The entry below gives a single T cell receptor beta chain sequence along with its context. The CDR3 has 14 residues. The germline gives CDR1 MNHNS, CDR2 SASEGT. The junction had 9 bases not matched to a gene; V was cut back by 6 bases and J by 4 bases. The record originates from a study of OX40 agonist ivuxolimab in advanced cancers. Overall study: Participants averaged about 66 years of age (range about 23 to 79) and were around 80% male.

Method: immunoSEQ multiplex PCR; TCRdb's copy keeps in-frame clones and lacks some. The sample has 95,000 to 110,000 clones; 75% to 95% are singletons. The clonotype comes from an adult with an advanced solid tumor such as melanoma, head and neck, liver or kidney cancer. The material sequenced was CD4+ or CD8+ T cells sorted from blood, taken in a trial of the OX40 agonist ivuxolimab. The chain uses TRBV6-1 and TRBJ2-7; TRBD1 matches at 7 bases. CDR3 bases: TGTGCCAGCAGAGAGACAGGGTCTGGGTACGAGCAGTACTTC. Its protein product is CASRETGSGYEQYF.